The next 5 T cell receptor beta chains were all read from a single sample in a study of shared clonotypes between healthy human individuals. In the naive CD8 group, cells lacked CD45RO and were positively selected for CCR7, so terminally differentiated effector memory CD45RA+ cells were left out. The data were produced by immunoSEQ multiplex PCR, yet TCRdb's version contains in-frame clones alone and is incomplete. The data show around 2,000,000 clones, about 95% seen once. The specimen sequenced was naive CD8+ T cells sorted from blood. Every receptor here comes from a man aged 18 to 30 in good health.

J is TRBJ1-5 and V is TRBV7-8, with D perhaps matching TRBD1 (5 bases). In germline, CDR1 is SGHVS, CDR2 FQNEAQ. The CDR3 is made up of 14 amino acids. V lost 5 bases to trimming and J lost 5 bases, with 13 bases between them. The CDR3 nucleotides are TGTGCCAGCAGCCCGGGGGGGTCCCATCAGCCCCAGCATTTT. It specifies CASSPGGSHQPQHF.

The gene calls are TRBV9 and TRBJ2-5, with D possibly matching TRBD1 (5 bases). Germline values: CDR1 SGDLS, CDR2 YYNGEE. The V and J ends lost 1 base and 4 bases respectively, with 11 bases between them. The CDR3 extends over 14 amino acids. The CDR3: CASSVSGLAETQYF. CDR3 coding DNA: TGTGCCAGCAGCGTATCAGGGTTGGCAGAGACCCAGTACTTC.

This clone was picked up one time. Additional DNA sequences in this sample encode the identical CDR3. This chain connects TRBV4-3 to TRBJ2-7; 11 bases are a match to TRBD2. The CDR3 extends over 15 amino acids. The ends lost 3 bases at V and 3 bases at J; junction bases unmatched: 4. The V gene's germline CDR1 is LGHNA and CDR2 YSLEER. Here the CDR3 reads CASSQGLAEGYEQYF. CDR3 nucleotides: TGCGCCAGCAGCCAGGGACTAGCGGAAGGCTACGAGCAGTACTTC.

The sample holds one count of this clone. The V gene is TRBV6-4, the J gene TRBJ2-7; D is possibly TRBD1 (5 bases). V gave up 3 bases and J gave up 0 bases, with 27 bases separating them. This CDR3 is built from 20 residues. Germline CDR1 MRHNA, CDR2 SNTAGT. The CDR3 is CASSDSPSPTVWRSSYEQYF. DNA for the CDR3: TGTGCCAGCAGTGATAGCCCTTCCCCGACAGTATGGAGAAGCTCCTACGAGCAGTACTTC.

J is TRBJ2-1 and V is TRBV30; a weak D match, TRBD2 (5 bases). V was shortened by 0 bases and J by 6 bases, with 12 bases between the two germline ends. The germline V gene has CDR1 GTSNPN and CDR2 SVGIG (reference sequence). CDR3 length equals 14 residues. CDR3 nucleotide sequence: TGTGCCTGGAGTGTACGAGGCGGGTCCAATGAGCAGTTCTTC. Protein product: CAWSVRGGSNEQFF.